A selection of T cell receptor beta chains follows, all from one sample in a study of T cells in narcolepsy. TCRdb's table, derived via immunoSEQ multiplex PCR, lists solely in-frame clones and lacks some. This repertoire shows some 32,000 clones, 78% found once; its top ten account for less than 1.5%. Material: CD45RA- memory CD4+ T cells from PBMCs. The receptors shown here come from a human donor with narcolepsy. CDR3s include the opening cysteine and the closing phenylalanine or tryptophan. A D gene is named only where the DNA matches it firmly. Part of the rows lack a size; the others show once, few, many or a class for expanded clones.

clone size	V gene	D gene	J gene	CDR3 DNA	CDR3 protein
NA	TRBV29-1	NA	TRBJ2-7	TGCAGCGTTGAAGTTGGAGGAGGGATGAGCTCCTACGAGCAGTACTTC	CSVEVGGGMSSYEQYF
NA	TRBV29-1	NA	TRBJ1-1	TGCAGCGCCCCGACACGGCAGACAGCTTTGAGCACTGAAGCTTTCTTT	CSAPTRQTALSTEAFF
NA	TRBV6-5	TRBD1	TRBJ1-3	TGTGCCAGCAGTTACTCGAGGGGGCTAGGAAACACCATATATTTT	CASSYSRGLGNTIYF
NA	TRBV5-1	TRBD1	TRBJ2-5	TGCGCCAGCAGCGGTAGGGGGCGAGAGACCCAGTACTTC	CASSGRGRETQYF
few	TRBV19	NA	TRBJ1-2	TGTGCCAGTAGTCCAGACACACGCTATGGCTACACCTTC	CASSPDTRYGYTF
NA	TRBV25-1	NA	TRBJ2-5	TGTGCCAGCACAGGGAAAGAGACCCAGTACTTC	CASTGKETQYF
NA	TRBV6-5	NA	TRBJ1-1	TGTGCCAGCAATCCCCCCGGGCAGGGGTTAGCTTTCTTT	CASNPPGQGLAFF
NA	TRBV30	TRBD2	TRBJ2-1	TGTGCCTGGAGTAAACTAGCGGGAGTCGTGAGTGAGCAGTTCTTC	CAWSKLAGVVSEQFF
NA	TRBV19	TRBD1	TRBJ2-2	TGTGCCAGTAGTAGACGGACAGGAAGAAACACCGGGGAGCTGTTTTTT	CASSRRTGRNTGELFF
NA	TRBV5-1	TRBD2	TRBJ2-3	TGCGCCAGCAGCCCCAGTAGAGGGACTAGCGGGAGACACCCGGAGGATACGCAGTATTTT	CASSPSRGTSGRHPEDTQYF
NA	TRBV19	TRBD2	TRBJ2-3	TGTGCCAGTACCCGGGGACTCGCGGGGGGCACAGATACGCAGTATTTT	CASTRGLAGGTDTQYF
NA	TRBV7-6	NA	TRBJ2-5	TGTGCCAGCAGCCCCTCTCGGGTACAAGAGACCCAGTACTTC	CASSPSRVQETQYF
few	TRBV7-2	NA	TRBJ1-5	TGTGCCAGCAGCTTAATAGACAATCAGCCCCAGCATTTT	CASSLIDNQPQHF
NA	TRBV21-1	NA	TRBJ2-5	TGTGCCAGCCCACCGGGGGGGATCCAAGAGACCCAGTACTTC	CASPPGGIQETQYF
NA	TRBV7-8	TRBD1	TRBJ2-5	TGTGCCAGCAGCTTAAACTACAGGGGCGAGACCCAGTACTTC	CASSLNYRGETQYF
NA	TRBV5-6	NA	TRBJ1-1	TGTGCCAGCAGCTTCACAGGATGGCAGACTGAAGCTTTCTTT	CASSFTGWQTEAFF
few	TRBV7-9	NA	TRBJ2-2	TGTGCCAGCAGCACACTTGGACTGGGGGAGCTGTTTTTT	CASSTLGLGELFF
NA	TRBV7-8	NA	TRBJ2-1	TGTGCCAGCAGCTCCAACAGAGCTAGGAACAATGAGCAGTTCTTC	CASSSNRARNNEQFF
NA	TRBV18	TRBD2	TRBJ2-1	TGTGCCAGCTCACCAGCGGGAGGGCCCTCGTACAATGAGCAGTTCTTC	CASSPAGGPSYNEQFF
NA	TRBV9	NA	TRBJ2-3	TGTGCCAGCAGCCCTAGATGGGGGGGCGGCACAGATACGCAGTATTTT	CASSPRWGGGTDTQYF
once	TRBV11-2	TRBD2	TRBJ2-3	TGTGCCAGCAGCTTAGATTTTGGCGGGGGAGCCGATACGCAGTATTTT	CASSLDFGGGADTQYF
NA	TRBV7-9	TRBD1	TRBJ2-2	TGTGCCAGCAGCCCACAGGGGGCGCGTACCGGGGAGCTGTTTTTT	CASSPQGARTGELFF
NA	TRBV5-1	NA	TRBJ2-1	TGCGCCAGCAGCTTGGGGCCGGGGGACAATGAGCAGTTCTTC	CASSLGPGDNEQFF
NA	TRBV6-1	NA	TRBJ2-7	TGTGCCAGCAGACTTCGACAGTCTTCCTACGAGCAGTACTTC	CASRLRQSSYEQYF
NA	TRBV19	NA	TRBJ2-2	TGTGCCAGTAGGGGGGGCCTTTACACCGGGGAGCTGTTTTTT	CASRGGLYTGELFF
medium-sized	TRBV14	NA	TRBJ2-3	TGTGCCAGCAGCCTTTCCACAGGGCTAAATACAGATACGCAGTATTTT	CASSLSTGLNTDTQYF
NA	TRBV21-1	NA	TRBJ2-1	TGTGCCAGCAGCAACCTGACAGACCAGATCTACAATGAGCAGTTCTTC	CASSNLTDQIYNEQFF